Included here is one T cell receptor beta chain sequence, with context. Its antigen is unidentified. Sequencing was performed with immunoSEQ multiplex PCR; in TCRdb, only in-frame clones are kept and a portion is missing. The sample lists fewer than 40,000 clones, more than 75% seen once, with around 5.2% in the top ten. Regarding time point: week 5, during vaccination. Every single dose of the vaccine, 300 ug of mutant IDH1 20-mer peptide, came with topical imiquimod. These data belong to a study of a mutant IDH1 vaccine in newly diagnosed glioma. Study as a whole: Of the patients given treatment, approximately 60% were male and around 38% were female, and a mean age of about 44 years was recorded.

Trimming took off 2 bases at V and 3 bases at J, with 14 bases between the two ends. Per the germline V gene, CDR1 is MNHEY and CDR2 is SVGAGI. The CDR3 is made up of 15 amino acids. Study findings and constraints: The occurrence of vaccine-induced immune responses was seen in around 92% of patients. With respect to changes in top peripheral T cell clonotypes, pseudoprogression seemed unrelated.

This chain joins TRBV6-5 and TRBJ2-7, with D perhaps matching TRBD2 (6 bases). The specimen was PBMCs, collected from a glioma patient whose treatment included an IDH1 peptide vaccine. The receptor was isolated from a man aged 40-49 years with glioma. The CDR3 region is CASSYTLGRGYEQYF. For the CDR3, the DNA is TGTGCCAGCAGTTACACCCTGGGGCGGGGCTACGAGCAGTACTTC.